This T cell receptor beta chain was captured in a study of CD8 T cells in Susac syndrome. Across the whole study: There were Susac syndrome patients who were therapy-naive at blood draw, others on corticosteroids, and others on intravenous immunoglobulin alone.

The sample holds one count of this clonotype. A quantity of about 0.45 to 1 ug RNA underwent reverse transcription using random hexamers. TCRdb re-derived calls from the immunoSEQ multiplex PCR reads in MiXCR, one entry per CDR3 protein. The sample contains about 180,000 distinct CDR3 sequences, about 94% of which appear only once. The CDR3 loop spans 19 amino acids. Trimming took 4 bases from V and 0 from J; bases not matched to a gene: 6. Per germline, CDR1 KGHDR and CDR2 SFDVKD. Negative isolation yielded CD8+ and CD4+ T cells; FACS enriched TEMRA cells. This chain joins TRBV24-1 and TRBJ2-4, with TRBD2 identical over 15 bases. This sequence originates from a human donor with Susac syndrome. The sample taken for sequencing was CD4+ T cells from PBMCs. In DNA, the CDR3 is TGTGCCACCAGTGACGGGACTAGCGGGAGGTCGCTAGCCAAAAACATTCAGTACTTC. As protein: CATSDGTSGRSLAKNIQYF.